These 11 T cell receptor beta chains share one sample of origin, sequenced in a study of regulatory T cells in long-lasting Graves disease. Time point described: newly diagnosed GD, antithyroid drugs for less than 3 months. Following extraction of RNA from PBMCs, that RNA was used to make the TCR library. Combining iRepertoire HTBI primers with Arm-PCR of CDR3 regions, the authors built TCR beta libraries. In TCRdb, the multiplex PCR reads were re-called with MiXCR into one record per CDR3 protein. The data show around 480,000 distinct CDR3 sequences, under 20% seen once. The data were also submitted as part of a second study, on T cells in Graves' hyperthyroidism and ophthalmopathy.

The specimen comprised peripheral blood mononuclear cells (PBMCs), sampled at new diagnosis, from a patient treated with antithyroid drugs. All receptors come from a man aged 40-49 years with Graves disease.

This clonotype has ten or more counts. This rearrangement joins TRBV29-1 to TRBJ2-7, with a tentative D call TRBD2 (5 bases). Germline assignment: CDR1 SQVTM and CDR2 ANQGSEA. V was shortened by 4 bases and J by 3 bases, with 22 bases between the two germline ends. There are 16 residues in the CDR3. The CDR3 nucleotides are TGCAGCGTTGCCCGTACCGAGTGGGAGTTTCTCTACGAGCAGTACTTC. Amino acids: CSVARTEWEFLYEQYF.

This chain joins TRBV6-5 and TRBJ2-7; TRBD1 matches 7 bases. Germline V gene lookup returns CDR1 MNHEY and CDR2 SVGAGI. The ends lost 1 base at V and 3 bases at J; junction bases unmatched: 6. This CDR3 is built from 15 residues. The CDR3 DNA is TGTGCCAGCAGTTACTTGACAGGGTACGACTACGAGCAGTACTTC. Residues: CASSYLTGYDYEQYF.

This clonotype was counted ten times or more. The V call is TRBV6-1, the J call TRBJ2-7; either TRBD1 or TRBD2 may fit D (6 bases each). V lost 10 bases and J 6 bases, leaving 19 bases between the germline ends. The CDR3 totals 13 residues. Germline V gives CDR1 MNHNS, CDR2 SASEGT. The CDR3 DNA reads as TGTGCCATTAGGGGGACGGGAGACGGCGAGCAGTACTTC. Encoded protein: CAIRGTGDGEQYF.

This clonotype was seen ten or more times. The V and J genes are TRBV20-1 and TRBJ2-7, with 12 bases matching TRBD2. The CDR3 contains 14 residues. With 5 bases clipped from V and 3 bases from J, the junction kept 5 bases outside the gene matches. The germline V gene encodes CDR1 DFQATT and CDR2 SNEGSKA (reference sequence). The DNA of the CDR3 is TGCAGTGCTGGTCGGACTAGCGGGGACTACGAGCAGTACTTC. Encoded protein: CSAGRTSGDYEQYF.

This clonotype was seen only a few times. The chain links TRBV20-1 to TRBJ1-5; D remains unclear. This CDR3 comprises 14 residues. The germline CDR1 and CDR2 sequences are DFQATT and SNEGSKA (reference sequence). V was cut by 1 base and J by 7 bases, with 14 bases left in between. The CDR3 protein is CSARASRVRQPQHF. The CDR3 DNA sequence: TGCAGTGCTAGAGCTAGTCGGGTTAGGCAGCCCCAGCATTTT.

This clonotype appeared a few times. Its ends do not fully match the called genes, so a read error is possible. The chain joins TRBV11-1 to TRBJ2-3, with D uncertain. In germline, CDR1 is SGHAT, CDR2 FQDESV (reference sequence). There are 14 residues in the CDR3. DNA for the CDR3: TGCGCCAGCAGCCAAGTAGGCACGGCGAATACGCAGTATTTT. Its translation: CASSQVGTANTQYF.

The chain has TRBV15 and TRBJ2-7, with D possibly being TRBD1 (5 bases). Germline CDR1 and CDR2: LNHNV and YYDKDF (reference sequence). V gave up 1 base and J gave up 0 bases, with 10 bases separating them. This CDR3 comprises 15 residues. CDR3 nucleotides: TGTGCCACCAGCAGAGTCGGTGACAGCTCCTACGAGCAGTACTTC. The encoded protein is CATSRVGDSSYEQYF.

This clonotype was detected ten times or more. The V call is TRBV20-1, the J call TRBJ2-7, with D possibly matching TRBD2 (6 bases). V lost 4 bases and J 3 bases, leaving 10 bases between the germline ends. The CDR3 covers 12 residues. Germline CDR1 is DFQATT and CDR2 is SNEGSKA (reference sequence). This CDR3 is CSAKVGGYEQYF. The CDR3 region has the DNA TGCAGTGCTAAGGTGGGGGGCTACGAGCAGTACTTC.

The sample holds a few counts of this clonotype. The V call is TRBV10-1, the J call TRBJ2-7; possible D gene TRBD2, 5 bases. CDR3 length: 14 amino acids. Deletions cut 3 bases from V and 2 bases from J, with 11 bases between. Germline V gene data show CDR1 as WNHNN and CDR2 as SYGVQD (reference sequence). CDR3: CASSDFGVPYEQYF. The CDR3, as DNA: TGCGCCAGCAGTGATTTCGGGGTCCCCTACGAGCAGTACTTC.

This clonotype was detected many times. V gene TRBV2 combines with J gene TRBJ2-3, with 8 bases aligning to TRBD2. The CDR3 has 13 amino acids. Germline loops: CDR1 SNHLY, CDR2 FYNNEI. Losses at the gene ends were 8 bases for V and 2 bases for J; bases not matched to a gene: 3. CDR3 sequence: CASPGGATDTQYF. The CDR3 bases are TGTGCCAGCCCGGGGGGGGCCACAGATACGCAGTATTTT. The full variable domain, in which reference TRBV2 and TRBJ2-3 provide the parts outside the CDR3, is EPEVTQTPSHQVTQMGQEVILRCVPISNHLYFYWYRQILGQKVEFLVSFYNNEISEKSEIFDDQFSVERPDGSNFTLKIRSTKLEDSAMYFCASPGGATDTQYFGPGTRLTVL.

This clonotype was seen at least ten times. V gene TRBV2 combines with J gene TRBJ2-2, with TRBD2 identical over 10 bases. Per germline, CDR1 SNHLY and CDR2 FYNNEI. With 1 base clipped from V and 3 bases from J, the junction kept 2 bases outside the gene matches. The length of the CDR3 is 16 residues. CDR3 nucleotides: TGTGCCAGCAGTGAAGATCTAGCGGGAGACACCGGGGAGCTGTTTTTT. This codes for CASSEDLAGDTGELFF.